This T cell receptor (beta chain) emerged from a study of T cell changes during pregnancy in multiple sclerosis. TCRdb's table, derived via immunoSEQ multiplex PCR, lists solely in-frame clones and lacks some. Of 35,000 to 55,000 clones listed, under 95% are singletons. Trimming left V 2 bases short and J 2 bases short, with 10 bases between. In germline, CDR1 is SGHKS, CDR2 YYEKEE (reference sequence). This CDR3 has 14 amino acids. This clone was counted a single time. The origin of this receptor is a female donor with multiple sclerosis, enrolled in a pregnancy study. The specimen was CD4+ T cells from peripheral blood mononuclear cells, collected in the third trimester of pregnancy. This rearrangement joins TRBV5-5 to TRBJ1-2, with D possibly TRBD1 on 6 matching bases. The CDR3, as DNA: TGTGCCAGCAGCTTACAACAGGGAAACTATGGCTACACCTTC. Its translation: CASSLQQGNYGYTF.